The source of this TCR beta chain is a study of shared clonotypes between healthy human individuals. Findings of the study overall: Rarefaction demonstrated incomplete sorted-subset sequencing despite large depth.

As to this clone: The antigen remains unidentified.

This CDR3 is built from 14 residues. The germline V and J ends were trimmed by 0 bases and 4 bases, with 9 bases remaining between them. Per germline, CDR1 MDHEN and CDR2 SYDVKM. Naive CD45RA+ and memory CD45RA-negative subsets were split from CD4+ cells. Original handling: In the immunoSEQ data, sequences were junction-only and lacked quality scores, so filtering differed. Generated by immunoSEQ multiplex PCR, the TCRdb table keeps only in-frame clones and is missing some. The DNA was the basis for D and trimming; V, J and clone size are from that table. The data hold approximately 1,000,000 clones, with 77% observed a single time.

This TCR was sampled from a man in his late teens or twenties in good health. Some clones in this sample may be carry-over from other donors' samples. The sample taken for sequencing was memory CD4+ T cells from PBMCs. The subset denotes: CD45RA-negative fraction. This chain uses TRBV28 with TRBJ1-2; D call uncertain. CDR3 sequence (DNA): TGTGCCAGCAGTTTATGGGTGGGAGGCTATGGCTACACCTTC. Translated, it gives CASSLWVGGYGYTF.